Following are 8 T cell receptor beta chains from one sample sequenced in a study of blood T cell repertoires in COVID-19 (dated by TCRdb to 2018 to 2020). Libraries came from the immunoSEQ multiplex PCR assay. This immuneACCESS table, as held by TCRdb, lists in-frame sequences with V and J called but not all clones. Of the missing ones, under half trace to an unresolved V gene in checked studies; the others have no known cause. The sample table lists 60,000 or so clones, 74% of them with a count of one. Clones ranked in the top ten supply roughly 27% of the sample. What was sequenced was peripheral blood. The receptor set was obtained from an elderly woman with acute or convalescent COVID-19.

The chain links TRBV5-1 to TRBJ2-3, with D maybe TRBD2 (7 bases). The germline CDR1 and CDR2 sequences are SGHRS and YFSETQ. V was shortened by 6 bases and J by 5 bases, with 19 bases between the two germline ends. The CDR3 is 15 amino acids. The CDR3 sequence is CASNSGGAEGDTQYF. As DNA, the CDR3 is TGCGCCAGCAACTCTGGGGGGGCAGAAGGAGATACGCAGTATTTT. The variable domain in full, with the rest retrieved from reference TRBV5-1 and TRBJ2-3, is KAGVTQTPRYLIKTRGQQVTLSCSPISGHRSVSWYQQTPGQGLQFLFEYFSETQRNKGNFPGRFSGRQFSNSRSEMNVSTLELGDSALYLCASNSGGAEGDTQYFGPGTRLTVL.

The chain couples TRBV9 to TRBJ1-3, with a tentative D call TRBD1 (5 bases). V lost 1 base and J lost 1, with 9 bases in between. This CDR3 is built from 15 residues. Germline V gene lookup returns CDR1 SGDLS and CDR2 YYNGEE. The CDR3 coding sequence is TGTGCCAGCAGCGTATTAGGGGATTCTGGAAACACCATATATTTT. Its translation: CASSVLGDSGNTIYF.

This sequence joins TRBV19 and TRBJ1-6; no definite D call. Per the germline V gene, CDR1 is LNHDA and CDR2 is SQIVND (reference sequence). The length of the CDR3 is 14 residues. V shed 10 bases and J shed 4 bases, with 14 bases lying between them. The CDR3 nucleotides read TGTGCCACTACCGAGGGTTTATATAATTCACCCCTCCACTTT. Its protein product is CATTEGLYNSPLHF.

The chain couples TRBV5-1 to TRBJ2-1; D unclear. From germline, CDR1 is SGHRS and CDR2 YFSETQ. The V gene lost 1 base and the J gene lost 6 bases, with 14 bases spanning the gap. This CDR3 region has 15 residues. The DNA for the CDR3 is TGCGCCAGCAGCTTGCTTGCTGGCAGTGGCAATGAGCAGTTCTTC. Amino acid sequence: CASSLLAGSGNEQFF.

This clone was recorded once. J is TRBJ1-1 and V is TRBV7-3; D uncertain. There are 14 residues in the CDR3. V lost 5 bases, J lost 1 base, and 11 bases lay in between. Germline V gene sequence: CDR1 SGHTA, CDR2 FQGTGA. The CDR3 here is CASSPQTSNTEAFF. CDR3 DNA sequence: TGTGCCAGCAGCCCGCAGACATCGAACACTGAAGCTTTCTTT. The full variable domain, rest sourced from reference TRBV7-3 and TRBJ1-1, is GAGVSQTPSNKVTEKGKYVELRCDPISGHTALYWYRQSLGQGPEFLIYFQGTGAADDSGLPNDRFFAVRPEGSVSTLKIQRTERGDSAVYLCASSPQTSNTEAFFGQGTRLTVV.

The DNA of the CDR3 is TGTGCCAGTAGTATAGGCGCGGGAGGTTCGAATGAGCAGTTCTTC. It codes for CASSIGAGGSNEQFF. The genes are TRBV19 and TRBJ2-1; 8 positions agree with TRBD2. Germline CDR1 is LNHDA and CDR2 is SQIVND (reference sequence). The CDR3 is made up of 15 amino acids. V dropped 1 base and J dropped 7; count of bases not matched to a gene: 6.

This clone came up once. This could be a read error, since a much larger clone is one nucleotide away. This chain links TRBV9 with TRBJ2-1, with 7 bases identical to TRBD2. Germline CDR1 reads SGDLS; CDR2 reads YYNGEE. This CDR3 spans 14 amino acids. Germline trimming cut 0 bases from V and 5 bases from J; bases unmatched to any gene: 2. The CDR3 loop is CASSVGGGNNEQFF. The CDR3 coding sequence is TGTGCCAGCAGCGTAGGGGGAGGGAACAATGAGCAGTTCTTC.

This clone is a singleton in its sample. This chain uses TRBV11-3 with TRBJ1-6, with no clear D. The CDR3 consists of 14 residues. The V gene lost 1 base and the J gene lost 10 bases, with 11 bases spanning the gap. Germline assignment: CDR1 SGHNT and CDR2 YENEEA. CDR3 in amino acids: CASSLGGFDSPLHF. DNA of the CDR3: TGTGCCAGCAGCTTAGGAGGTTTCGACTCACCCCTCCACTTT. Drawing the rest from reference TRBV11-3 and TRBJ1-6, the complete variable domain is EAGVVQSPRYKIIEKKQPVAFWCNPISGHNTLYWYLQNLGQGPELLIRYENEEAVDDSQLPKDRFSAERLKGVDSTLKIQPAELGDSAVYLCASSLGGFDSPLHFGNGTRLTVT.